A selection of T cell receptor beta chains follows, all from one sample in a study of cytomegalovirus exposure and HLA in healthy donors. Clones were sequenced by immunoSEQ multiplex PCR, and TCRdb holds only the in-frame ones, with some missing. The table has 100,000 to 150,000 clones, around 80% seen once. What was sequenced was PBMCs. The receptor source for this set is a woman aged 55-69 years in good health and CMV-seropositive. CDR3s include the opening cysteine and the closing phenylalanine or tryptophan. D genes are given only for firm matches. The size field is filled for only some rows; it gives once, few, many or a size class.

cdr3_length	j_call	v_call	d_call	clone_size	cdr3_nt	cdr3_aa
13	TRBJ1-1	TRBV6-1	.	.	TGTGCCACCTACAGAAGAGCGGGCACTGAAGCTTTCTTT	CATYRRAGTEAFF
13	TRBJ2-1	TRBV7-2	TRBD2	once	TGTGCCAGCCGTGGGGGGGCCTACAATGAGCAGTTCTTC	CASRGGAYNEQFF
16	TRBJ2-5	TRBV4-1	TRBD2	.	TGCGCCAGCAGCCAGGATCCTAGCGGGGGTAAAGAGACCCAGTACTTC	CASSQDPSGGKETQYF
15	TRBJ2-3	TRBV5-4	TRBD2	.	TGTGCCAGCAGCCCGGGACTAGTCGTTTCAGATACGCAGTATTTT	CASSPGLVVSDTQYF
15	TRBJ2-7	TRBV5-4	TRBD2	.	TGTGCCAGCAGCTTAGGGACTAGCGGGGCCTACGAGCAGTACTTC	CASSLGTSGAYEQYF
13	TRBJ1-2	TRBV2	.	once	TGTGCCAGCAGTGAGTCTGGGCAGCTGGACTACACCTTC	CASSESGQLDYTF
14	TRBJ2-1	TRBV11-2	TRBD2	few	TGTGCCAGCGGGGGACTAGCGGGTTACAATGAGCAGTTCTTC	CASGGLAGYNEQFF
16	TRBJ2-2	TRBV18	.	.	TGTGCCAGCTCACCATTCCCAACACGGAACACCGGGGAGCTGTTTTTT	CASSPFPTRNTGELFF
11	TRBJ1-2	TRBV2	.	.	TGTGCCAGCAGTGGGGGGGATAGCTACACCTTC	CASSGGDSYTF
15	TRBJ2-7	TRBV11-2	TRBD1	few	TGTGCCAGCAGCTTTTCGACCGGGACAGACTACGAGCAGTACTTC	CASSFSTGTDYEQYF
15	TRBJ2-7	TRBV5-5	TRBD1	.	TGTGCCAGCAGCTTGGGACAGGGCCGCTCCTACGAGCAGTACTTC	CASSLGQGRSYEQYF
17	TRBJ1-1	TRBV7-9	.	.	TGTGCCAGCAGCCAAATGACTCGCGGGGTACAGTTAAACCCAGCTTTCTTT	CASSQMTRGVQLNPAFF
16	TRBJ1-1	TRBV15	TRBD1	.	TGTGCCACCAGCAGAGCCGGGACAGGGCCGAACACTGAAGCTTTCTTT	CATSRAGTGPNTEAFF
15	TRBJ2-3	TRBV5-1	.	.	TGCGCCAGCAGCTTGGACTCCGCGAGCACAGATACGCAGTATTTT	CASSLDSASTDTQYF
17	TRBJ2-3	TRBV9	TRBD2	.	TGTGCCAGCTCTCTGGCGGGAGCCTCCTTGGGCACAGATACGCAGTATTTT	CASSLAGASLGTDTQYF
15	TRBJ2-5	TRBV9	.	.	TGTGCCAGCAGCGTAGCTTGGAGGGGCCAAGAGACCCAGTACTTC	CASSVAWRGQETQYF
14	TRBJ2-7	TRBV5-6	TRBD2	.	TGTGCCAGCAGCTTTTCGGGAGGACGCTACGAGCAGTACTTC	CASSFSGGRYEQYF
15	TRBJ2-3	TRBV2	TRBD1	.	TGTGCCAGCAGGACACAGGGGGGTTACACAGATACGCAGTATTTT	CASRTQGGYTDTQYF
14	TRBJ2-2	TRBV10-3	TRBD1	.	TGTGCCATCAGGTTGGGACAGCCGACCGGGGAGCTGTTTTTT	CAIRLGQPTGELFF
14	TRBJ1-5	TRBV2	.	.	TGTGCCAGCAGTGAAACAGATAGATATCAGCCCCAGCATTTT	CASSETDRYQPQHF
17	TRBJ2-7	TRBV4-2	TRBD2	few	TGTGCCAGCAGCCAAACCCCACTAGCGGGGGTTGACTACGAGCAGTACTTC	CASSQTPLAGVDYEQYF
16	TRBJ2-1	TRBV19	TRBD2	.	TGTGCCAGTAGTATCGGGTCGGGGGGGGCCGCGAATGAGCAGTTCTTC	CASSIGSGGAANEQFF
13	TRBJ2-7	TRBV13	.	few	TGTGCCAGCAGCTTATTTCAGGGCTACGAGCAGTACTTC	CASSLFQGYEQYF
13	TRBJ2-7	TRBV13	.	few	TGTGCCAGCAGCCTCCCGGGGAGGTACGAGCAGTACTTC	CASSLPGRYEQYF
15	TRBJ2-7	TRBV5-4	TRBD1	once	TGTGCCAGCAGCTTGGCGGGGACAGTAACCTACGAGCAGTACTTC	CASSLAGTVTYEQYF
16	TRBJ2-1	TRBV9	TRBD2	.	TGTGCCAGCAGCCCTTTAGCGGGGAACTCCTACAATGAGCAGTTCTTC	CASSPLAGNSYNEQFF
16	TRBJ2-7	TRBV5-4	.	once	TGTGCCAGCAGCCAGGTGAGAGGGCCAAGCTCCTACGAGCAGTACTTC	CASSQVRGPSSYEQYF
16	TRBJ2-6	TRBV5-6	.	once	TGTGCCAGCAGCTTACTACAGGGATCTGGGGCCAACGTCCTGACTTTC	CASSLLQGSGANVLTF
13	TRBJ2-1	TRBV4-1	TRBD2	.	TGCGCCAGCAGGAGTGCTAGCGGCAATGAGCAGTTCTTC	CASRSASGNEQFF
13	TRBJ2-2	TRBV6-4	.	.	TGTGCCAGCAGTGACTACGGAGGCGGGGAGCTGTTTTTT	CASSDYGGGELFF
14	TRBJ2-7	TRBV7-9	TRBD1	.	TGTGCCAGCAGCTCGCAGGGACAGAAATACGAGCAGTACTTC	CASSSQGQKYEQYF
15	TRBJ2-7	TRBV4-3	.	.	TGCGCCAGCAGCCAAGTTCAGGCAGCATCCTACGAGCAGTACTTC	CASSQVQAASYEQYF
16	TRBJ2-1	TRBV6-4	TRBD1	few	TGTGCCCCCGATAGACAGGGGACCATCTCCTACAATGAGCAGTTCTTC	CAPDRQGTISYNEQFF
14	TRBJ2-3	TRBV27	TRBD1	.	TGTGCCAGCCGAGGGACAGGTACCACAGATACGCAGTATTTT	CASRGTGTTDTQYF
16	TRBJ2-2	TRBV9	.	.	TGTGCCAGCAGCGTAGCTTCCGGGATGAACACCGGGGAGCTGTTTTTT	CASSVASGMNTGELFF
12	TRBJ2-1	TRBV5-4	.	few	TGTGCCAGCAGTCGAACGAGGTATGAGCAGTTCTTC	CASSRTRYEQFF
13	TRBJ1-1	TRBV10-3	TRBD1	.	TGTGCCATCACGGGACAGCCGAACACTGAAGCTTTCTTT	CAITGQPNTEAFF
16	TRBJ2-3	TRBV18	.	.	TGTGCCAGCTCACCTTCGATGGGAGTGAGCACAGATACGCAGTATTTT	CASSPSMGVSTDTQYF
14	TRBJ2-7	TRBV7-7	.	.	TGTGCCAGCAGCGTTTCAGGGTTAGACTACGAGCAGTACTTC	CASSVSGLDYEQYF
15	TRBJ1-3	TRBV4-1	.	once	TGCGCCAGCAGCCCGAGGACAGACCCAAGGGACACCATATATTTT	CASSPRTDPRDTIYF
13	TRBJ1-2	TRBV9	.	.	TGTGCCAGCACCCTCGGAGGGGCGGTCGGCTACACCTTC	CASTLGGAVGYTF
11	TRBJ2-1	TRBV25-1	.	once	TGTGCCAGCAGTGGCTACAGCGAGCAGTTCTTC	CASSGYSEQFF
16	TRBJ1-4	TRBV25-1	.	.	TGTGCCAGCAGTGATGGAGGGTCCAGTGCTTATGAAAAACTGTTTTTT	CASSDGGSSAYEKLFF
16	TRBJ1-2	TRBV7-9	.	.	TGTGCCAGCAGCTTAGACCAGATGACACACTTCTATGGCTACACCTTC	CASSLDQMTHFYGYTF
14	TRBJ2-2	TRBV6-5	.	.	TGTGCCAGCAGTTACTCTGGCCAGGGGGGGGAGCTGTTTTTT	CASSYSGQGGELFF
13	TRBJ1-5	TRBV5-1	.	.	TGCGCCAGCAGTTACGATGAGAGTCAGCCCCAGCATTTT	CASSYDESQPQHF
16	TRBJ2-2	TRBV5-1	TRBD2	.	TGCGCCAGCAGCCCGGGGGGGGGAGCGAGCACCGGGGAGCTGTTTTTT	CASSPGGGASTGELFF
14	TRBJ2-5	TRBV9	.	.	TGTGCCAGCAGCGGGGAGTACAAGGAGGAGACCCAGTACTTC	CASSGEYKEETQYF
17	TRBJ2-7	TRBV5-1	TRBD1	.	TGCGCCAGCAGCCTCAGCTCACCCGGGACAGTCTCCTACGAGCAGTACTTC	CASSLSSPGTVSYEQYF
15	TRBJ1-1	TRBV6-5	.	.	TGTGCCAGCAGGTCCAGGGGTCTCATGAACACTGAAGCTTTCTTT	CASRSRGLMNTEAFF
15	TRBJ2-3	TRBV14	TRBD2	.	TGTGCCAGCAGCCAAGGACTAGCGGTGGGAGATACGCAGTATTTT	CASSQGLAVGDTQYF
17	TRBJ2-1	TRBV7-9	TRBD2	.	TGTGCCAGCAGCTTAGCCGGACTAGCGGGGGGGTCCAATGAGCAGTTCTTC	CASSLAGLAGGSNEQFF